This TCR beta chain was observed in a study of cytomegalovirus exposure and HLA in healthy donors. Per germline, CDR1 SEHNR and CDR2 FQNEAQ (reference sequence). V was pared by 5 bases and J by 5 bases, with 5 bases of the junction left unmatched. CDR3 length: 14 residues. Both 60 Vbeta primers and 13 Jbeta primers went into the PCR. Assay used: immunoSEQ multiplex PCR; TCRdb lists only in-frame clones, some missing. The sample lists 95,000 to 150,000 clones, 80% seen once, with 7.5% to 9% in the top ten. Findings of the study overall: After further analysis at a later stage, 16,951 TCR beta sequences were associated with HLA alleles at 0.05 false discovery rate. As a later analysis showed, a missense DCLRE1C variant was linked to trimming of TCR beta V- and J-genes. Several of the most significant clusters appeared linked to common viral pathogens, based on a later analysis. Certain sequence variants were highly shared and formed a cluster, and this cluster was likely a sequencing artifact.

As for this clone: Its antigen is currently unknown.

This chain uses TRBV7-9 with TRBJ2-3; the match to TRBD1 covers 9 bases. Specimen: PBMCs. The source is a female donor in good health and CMV-seropositive. This CDR3 is CASSRGQGRDTQYF. Written as DNA, the CDR3 is TGTGCCAGCAGCCGAGGACAGGGGCGAGATACGCAGTATTTT.